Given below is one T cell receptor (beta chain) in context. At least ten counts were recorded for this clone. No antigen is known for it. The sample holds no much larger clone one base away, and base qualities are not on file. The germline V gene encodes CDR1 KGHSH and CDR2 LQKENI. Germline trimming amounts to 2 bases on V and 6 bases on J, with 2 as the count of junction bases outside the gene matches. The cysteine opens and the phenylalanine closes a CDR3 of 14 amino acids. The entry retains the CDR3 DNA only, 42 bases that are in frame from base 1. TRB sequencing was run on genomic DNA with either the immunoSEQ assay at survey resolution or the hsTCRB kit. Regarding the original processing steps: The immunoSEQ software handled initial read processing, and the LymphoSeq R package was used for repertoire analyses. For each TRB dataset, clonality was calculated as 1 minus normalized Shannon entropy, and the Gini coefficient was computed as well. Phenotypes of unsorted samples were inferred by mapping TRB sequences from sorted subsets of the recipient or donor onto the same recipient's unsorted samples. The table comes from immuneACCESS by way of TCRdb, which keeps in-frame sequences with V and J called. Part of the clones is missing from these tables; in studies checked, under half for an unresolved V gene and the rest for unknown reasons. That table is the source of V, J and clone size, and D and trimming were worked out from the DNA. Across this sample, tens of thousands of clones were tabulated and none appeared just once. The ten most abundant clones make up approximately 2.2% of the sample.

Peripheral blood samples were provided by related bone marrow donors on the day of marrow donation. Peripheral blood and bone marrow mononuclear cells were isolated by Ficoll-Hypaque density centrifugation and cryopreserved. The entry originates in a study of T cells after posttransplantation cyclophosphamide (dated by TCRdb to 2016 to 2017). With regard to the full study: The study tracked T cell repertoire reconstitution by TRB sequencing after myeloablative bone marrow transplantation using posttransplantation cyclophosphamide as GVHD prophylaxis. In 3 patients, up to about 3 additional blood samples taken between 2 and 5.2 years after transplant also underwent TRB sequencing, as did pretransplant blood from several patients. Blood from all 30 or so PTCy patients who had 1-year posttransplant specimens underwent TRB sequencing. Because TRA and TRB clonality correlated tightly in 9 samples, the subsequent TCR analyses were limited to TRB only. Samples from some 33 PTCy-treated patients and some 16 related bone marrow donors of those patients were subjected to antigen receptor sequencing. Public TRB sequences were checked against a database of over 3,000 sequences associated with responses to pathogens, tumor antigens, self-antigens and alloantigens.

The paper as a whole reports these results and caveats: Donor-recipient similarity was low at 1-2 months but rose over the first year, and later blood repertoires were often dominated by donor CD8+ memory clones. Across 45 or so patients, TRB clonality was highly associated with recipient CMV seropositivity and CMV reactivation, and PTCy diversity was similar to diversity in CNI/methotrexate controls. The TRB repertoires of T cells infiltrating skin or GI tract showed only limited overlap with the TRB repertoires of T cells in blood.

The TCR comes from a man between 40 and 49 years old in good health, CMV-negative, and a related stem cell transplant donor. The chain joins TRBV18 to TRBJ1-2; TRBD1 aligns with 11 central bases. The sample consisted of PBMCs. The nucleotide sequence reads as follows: TGTGCCAGCTCACCAAGGACAGGGGGCGATGGCTACACCTTC. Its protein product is CASSPRTGGDGYTF. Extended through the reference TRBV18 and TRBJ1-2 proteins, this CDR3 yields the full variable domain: NAGVMQNPRHLVRRRGQEARLRCSPMKGHSHVYWYRQLPEEGLKFMVYLQKENIIDESGMPKERFSAEFPKEGPSILRIQQVVRGDSAAYFCASSPRTGGDGYTFGSGTRLTVV.